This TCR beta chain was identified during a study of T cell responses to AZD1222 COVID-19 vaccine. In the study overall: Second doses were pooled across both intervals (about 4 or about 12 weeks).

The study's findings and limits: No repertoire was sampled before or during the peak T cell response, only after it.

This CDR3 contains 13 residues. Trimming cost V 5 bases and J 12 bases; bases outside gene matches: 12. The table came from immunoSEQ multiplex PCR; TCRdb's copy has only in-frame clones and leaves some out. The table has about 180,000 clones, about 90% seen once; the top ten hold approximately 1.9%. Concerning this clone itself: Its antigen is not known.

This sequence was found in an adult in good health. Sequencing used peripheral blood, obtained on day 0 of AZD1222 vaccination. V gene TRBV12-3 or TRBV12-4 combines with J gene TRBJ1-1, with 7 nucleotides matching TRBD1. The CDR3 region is CASSTELQGKPFF. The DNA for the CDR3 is TGTGCCAGCAGTACCGAGCTACAGGGGAAGCCTTTCTTT.